One sample yielded the 20 T cell receptor beta chains listed below, sequenced in a study of beta chain features in type 1 diabetes. These receptors' antigens are unknown. Study-level results: A moderate, significant TCRB CDR3 shortening appeared in type 1 diabetes across four CD4+ subsets.

Reverse transcription of all isolated RNA meant that expressed TCRB transcripts were sequenced. Repertoires were generated with immunoSEQ multiplex PCR, while TCRdb's copy carries only in-frame clones and drops some. Here the sample spans tens of thousands of clones, roughly half being singletons. The sample comprised central memory CD4+ T cells from blood. The source of these receptors is a man aged 25-45 years with type 1 diabetes.

This clone was seen a handful of times. The genes are TRBV7-9 and TRBJ2-1, with TRBD2 matching over 11 bases. J lost 7 bases, V lost 5 bases, and 16 bases had no gene match. CDR3 length equals 18 residues. Germline CDR1 reads SEHNR; CDR2 reads FQNEAQ (reference sequence). CDR3: CASSPLPGLAEILNEQFF. CDR3 coding DNA: TGTGCCAGCAGCCCCTTACCGGGACTAGCGGAGATTCTAAATGAGCAGTTCTTC.

The rearrangement links TRBV9 to TRBJ2-1; 10 nucleotides match TRBD2. The V segment lost 4 bases and the J segment 0 bases; nucleotides outside the gene matches: 1. This CDR3 comprises 15 residues. Germline CDR1 is SGDLS and CDR2 is YYNGEE. CDR3 bases: TGTGCCAGCAGCCGGACTAGCGGCTCCTACAATGAGCAGTTCTTC. As protein: CASSRTSGSYNEQFF.

The chain combines TRBV5-4 with TRBJ2-5, with 7 nucleotides matching TRBD2. This CDR3 has 14 residues. The V gene's germline CDR1 is SGHNT and CDR2 YYREEE (reference sequence). Trimming at V came to 0 bases and at J to 5 bases, leaving 4 bases not matched to a gene. CDR3 coding DNA: TGTGCCAGCAGCTTGGCCGGACTAGGGGAGACCCAGTACTTC. The encoded protein is CASSLAGLGETQYF.

The gene calls are TRBV7-8 and TRBJ2-7, with 8 bases lining up with TRBD2. Unmatched junction bases numbered 9, after V lost 5 bases and J lost 6 bases. From germline, CDR1 is SGHVS and CDR2 FQNEAQ. This CDR3 region has 14 residues. The CDR3 nucleotides read TGTGCCAGCAGCCCCGGCGGGGGGCTGTTCGAGCAGTACTTC. Translation: CASSPGGGLFEQYF.

This clone was seen more than once but under ten times. The chain employs TRBV6-5 and TRBJ1-1, with TRBD1 identical over 8 bases. Trimming removed 6 bases from V and 5 bases from J; junction bases left unmatched: 5. Germline CDR1 is MNHEY and CDR2 is SVGAGI. The CDR3 runs to 13 residues. CDR3: CASSQGARTEAFF. CDR3 DNA sequence: TGTGCCAGCAGCCAGGGGGCTCGGACTGAAGCTTTCTTT.

This clone was counted between two and nine times. The rearrangement links TRBV7-9 to TRBJ2-3; a possible D gene is TRBD2 (7 bases). Trimming stripped 4 bases from V and 3 bases from J, with 17 bases between. Looked up from germline, CDR1 is SEHNR and CDR2 is FQNEAQ (reference sequence). The CDR3 sequence is 16 residues long. CDR3 sequence: CASSYGGGSGTDTQYF. The CDR3, as DNA: TGTGCCAGCAGCTACGGGGGCGGGAGTGGGACAGATACGCAGTATTTT.

There are a few counts of this clone. The gene calls are TRBV5-6 and TRBJ1-1, with D possibly matching TRBD1 (6 bases). CDR1 is SGHDT and CDR2 is YYEEEE in the germline V gene. Trimming cost V 4 bases and J 0 bases, with 19 bases left between them. This CDR3 region has 17 residues. CDR3 in amino acids: CASSRRTERFMNTEAFF. Here the CDR3 DNA reads TGTGCCAGCAGCAGAAGGACAGAGCGGTTCATGAACACTGAAGCTTTCTTT.

The chain carries TRBV25-1 and TRBJ2-5, with TRBD2 matching 8 bases. In germline, CDR1 is MGHDK, CDR2 SYGVNS. V shed 4 bases, J shed 3 bases, and the junction held 4 bases outside the gene matches. The CDR3 is 14 residues long. Here the CDR3 reads CASSAPLAEETQYF. DNA for the CDR3: TGTGCCAGCAGTGCCCCACTAGCGGAAGAGACCCAGTACTTC.

V gene TRBV15 combines with J gene TRBJ2-1, with 10 bases fitting TRBD1. Trimming cost V 1 base and J 4 bases; bases outside gene matches: 4. The CDR3 extends over 16 amino acids. Per germline, CDR1 LNHNV and CDR2 YYDKDF (reference sequence). CDR3 protein: CATSRGGTGAYNEQFF. The CDR3 DNA reads as TGTGCCACCAGCAGAGGTGGGACAGGGGCTTACAATGAGCAGTTCTTC.

V and J are TRBV29-1 and TRBJ2-4; D gene ambiguous. The CDR3 contains 13 residues. Trimming removed 6 bases from V and 3 bases from J, with 12 bases in between. Germline CDR1 reads SQVTM; CDR2 reads ANQGSEA. CDR3 sequence reads: CSVAPGGKNIQYF. In nucleotides, the CDR3 is TGCAGCGTAGCCCCGGGTGGCAAAAACATTCAGTACTTC.

The chain recombines TRBV6-5 with TRBJ2-7; D gene unclear. Germline CDR1 is MNHEY and CDR2 is SVGAGI. CDR3 length: 14 amino acids. The V end was cut by 1 base, the J end by 3 bases, with 10 bases between. As DNA, the CDR3 is TGTGCCAGCAGTTACTTCGGTCCTGGCTACGAGCAGTACTTC. Amino acids: CASSYFGPGYEQYF.

The gene calls are TRBV12-5 and TRBJ1-1; D uncertain. CDR1 is LGHNT and CDR2 is FRNRAP in the germline V gene. The CDR3 spans 15 residues. Trimming removed 5 bases from V and 2 bases from J, with 15 bases in between. In DNA, the CDR3 is TGTGCTAGTGGTCCCCCGAGAGGACTAAACACTGAAGCTTTCTTT. It yields the protein CASGPPRGLNTEAFF.

This clone was counted between two and nine times. This sequence joins TRBV30 and TRBJ2-7; a possible D gene is TRBD2 (5 bases). Germline CDR1 and CDR2: GTSNPN and SVGIG (reference sequence). The CDR3 sequence is 13 residues long. Between the trimmed V and J ends, which lost 3 bases and 2 bases, there was a span of 11 bases. DNA of the CDR3: TGTGCCTGGAGCGCGGGCTTCGCCTACGAGCAGTACTTC. Protein sequence: CAWSAGFAYEQYF.

The rearrangement links TRBV11-3 to TRBJ2-5, with 10 bases identical to TRBD2. Germline V gene lookup returns CDR1 SGHNT and CDR2 YENEEA. CDR3 length: 15 residues. Trimming at V came to 3 bases and at J to 2 bases, leaving 3 bases not matched to a gene. The CDR3 DNA reads TGTGCCAGCAGCTTCACTAGCGGGGTACAAGAGACCCAGTACTTC. Protein sequence: CASSFTSGVQETQYF.

This clone was observed a handful of times. The rearrangement joins TRBV5-6 to TRBJ2-4; weak D call: TRBD1 (6 bases). CDR1 is SGHDT, CDR2 YYEEEE, per germline. The length of the CDR3 is 16 residues. Trimming removed 2 bases at V and 6 bases at J, with 18 bases between. Here the CDR3 reads CASSFGTTGQRNIQYF. CDR3 coding DNA: TGTGCCAGCAGCTTCGGGACAACAGGGCAGAGAAACATTCAGTACTTC.

The V gene is TRBV19, the J gene TRBJ2-3, with TRBD2 identical over 12 bases. CDR1 is LNHDA and CDR2 is SQIVND in the germline V gene (reference sequence). Trimming removed 3 bases from V and 5 bases from J; junction bases left unmatched: 3. CDR3 size: 15 residues. CDR3 in DNA: TGTGCCAGTAGTATGACTAGCGGGAGCGTAGATACGCAGTATTTT. It yields the protein CASSMTSGSVDTQYF.

The sample holds a few counts of this clone. The chain has TRBV6-5 and TRBJ1-5; no definite D call. V dropped 2 bases and J dropped 3 bases, with 5 bases sitting between them. The germline V gene encodes CDR1 MNHEY and CDR2 SVGAGI. The CDR3 is 13 residues long. CDR3 nucleotides: TGTGCCAGCAGTTACAGCCACAATCAGCCCCAGCATTTT. Protein: CASSYSHNQPQHF.

This clone was seen only a few times. The chain uses TRBV6-1 and TRBJ2-5; a possible D gene is TRBD2 (6 bases). The CDR3 runs 14 residues. The V gene lost 1 base and the J gene lost 14 bases, with 20 bases spanning the gap. The germline V gene has CDR1 MNHNS and CDR2 SASEGT. The CDR3 DNA reads TGTGCCAGCAGTGAAGATTTAAGGCGGGGTGCCCTATACTTC. This gives the protein CASSEDLRRGALYF.

The table lists this clone with a few counts. V gene TRBV5-1 combines with J gene TRBJ2-1; D not resolved. This CDR3 contains 14 residues. V lost 4 bases and J 8 bases, leaving 16 bases between the germline ends. CDR1 and CDR2 from the germline V gene are SGHRS and YFSETQ. The CDR3 here is CASSPGHQSDEQFF. The CDR3 nucleotides are TGCGCCAGCAGCCCGGGTCACCAAAGCGATGAGCAGTTCTTC.

The rearrangement uses TRBV19 and TRBJ2-2; TRBD1 agrees at 10 bases. The CDR3 runs to 14 residues. V shed 8 bases and J 9 bases; nucleotides not matched to a gene: 9. Germline CDR1 is LNHDA and CDR2 is SQIVND (reference sequence). The CDR3 coding sequence is TGTGCCAGTGGGGCCGGACAGGGGGTAAGGGAGCTGTTTTTT. Translated: CASGAGQGVRELFF.